The 20 T cell receptor beta chains in this list originate from one sample, sequenced in a study of blood T cell repertoires in COVID-19. The protocol was immunoSEQ multiplex PCR, while the TCRdb copy is restricted to in-frame clones and leaves out a portion. The sample contains around 130,000 clones, 70% to 90% of which appear only once. Sequencing was done on a sample of peripheral blood. The receptors originated from a human donor in a cohort sampled during active COVID-19.

This clone was counted a single time. This chain uses TRBV7-8 with TRBJ2-7, with 7 bases lining up with TRBD1. CDR3 length equals 15 residues. V lost 6 bases, J lost 4 bases, and 12 bases stayed unmatched. Germline V gene sequence: CDR1 SGHVS, CDR2 FQNEAQ. DNA for the CDR3: TGTGCCAGCAGTCTTGCATCCAGGGGGATTTACGAGCAGTACTTC. Encoded protein: CASSLASRGIYEQYF.

This chain uses TRBV9 with TRBJ2-5; 13 nucleotides match TRBD2. Germline V gene lookup returns CDR1 SGDLS and CDR2 YYNGEE. The CDR3 runs to 19 residues. V trimming: 4 bases; J trimming: 4 bases; junction bases outside the gene matches: 16. CDR3 in DNA: TGTGCCAGCAGCCCAACGACTAGCGGGGGGTTCTCCATGGGAGAGACCCAGTACTTC. Translating it yields CASSPTTSGGFSMGETQYF.

The rearrangement joins TRBV6-6 to TRBJ2-7; possible D gene TRBD2, 5 bases. CDR3 size: 15 residues. Between the trimmed V and J ends, which lost 5 bases and 1 base, there was a span of 15 bases. Germline loops: CDR1 MNHNY, CDR2 SVGAGI (reference sequence). CDR3 loop: CASSPRRVISYEQYF. DNA of the CDR3: TGTGCCAGCAGTCCCCGGCGGGTAATATCCTACGAGCAGTACTTC.

This rearrangement joins TRBV4-1 to TRBJ2-1; 9 bases map to TRBD1. The germline gives CDR1 MGHRA, CDR2 YSYEKL. CDR3 length: 18 residues. Unmatched junction bases numbered 15, after V lost 3 bases and J lost 6 bases. CDR3: CASSQGANRGRILNEQFF. For the CDR3, the DNA is TGCGCCAGCAGCCAGGGGGCGAACAGGGGGCGAATTCTCAATGAGCAGTTCTTC.

The chain carries TRBV6-2 or TRBV6-3 and TRBJ2-7; TRBD1 agrees at 7 bases. The CDR3 loop spans 13 amino acids. CDR1 and CDR2 from the germline V gene are MNHEY and SVGEGT. After removal of 2 bases from V and 3 bases from J, the junction contained 1 base not matched to a gene. In DNA form, the CDR3 reads TGTGCCAGCAGTTACGGGGACAGCTACGAGCAGTACTTC. It is translated as CASSYGDSYEQYF.

V gene TRBV29-1 combines with J gene TRBJ1-4, with 8 bases that match TRBD1. The germline gives CDR1 SQVTM, CDR2 ANQGSEA. CDR3 size: 16 residues. V shed 4 bases, J shed 8 bases, and the junction held 15 bases outside the gene matches. As DNA, the CDR3 is TGCAGCGTTGCCTCTCAGGGGGCCTTGGCGGGAGAAAAACTGTTTTTT. Its protein product is CSVASQGALAGEKLFF.

The chain is built from TRBV3-1 (or the pseudogene TRBV3-2) and TRBJ1-2; no firm D call. Germline values: CDR1 LGHDT, CDR2 YNNKEL (reference sequence). This CDR3 has 15 amino acids. The V end was cut by 0 bases, the J end by 4 bases, with 12 bases between. The CDR3: CASSQDLSLTYGYTF. Here the CDR3 DNA reads TGTGCCAGCAGCCAAGATCTGAGCCTCACCTATGGCTACACCTTC.

The J gene is TRBJ2-3, the V gene TRBV5-1; TRBD2 matches at 8 bases. From germline, CDR1 is SGHRS and CDR2 YFSETQ. CDR3 length: 14 residues. Trimming took 4 bases from V and 4 from J; bases not matched to a gene: 5. Written as DNA, the CDR3 is TGCGCCAGCAGCGTCAGGCGGGGGGCAGATACGCAGTATTTT. It is translated as CASSVRRGADTQYF.

This chain links TRBV19 with TRBJ2-1; 10 bases are shared with TRBD2. CDR3 length: 15 residues. J was trimmed by 10 bases and V by 3 bases; bases with no gene match: 9. CDR1 is LNHDA, CDR2 SQIVND, per germline (reference sequence). CDR3 in amino acids: CASSMSGGALREQFF. The CDR3 DNA is TGTGCCAGTAGTATGAGCGGGGGGGCCTTAAGGGAGCAGTTCTTC.

V gene TRBV7-2 combines with J gene TRBJ2-1, with D perhaps matching TRBD1 (6 bases). Germline CDR1 SGHTA, CDR2 FQGNSA. V was clipped by 3 bases and J by 5 bases, with 14 bases between them. This CDR3 spans 15 amino acids. DNA of the CDR3: TGTGCCAGCAGCTTTCACCGGGACATGAACAATGAGCAGTTCTTC. It encodes CASSFHRDMNNEQFF.

This clone was observed a few times. The chain has TRBV12-5 and TRBJ1-3; no firm D call. The CDR3 extends over 14 amino acids. CDR1 LGHNT and CDR2 FRNRAP come from the germline V gene. V lost 1 base and J lost 2, with 6 bases in between. The CDR3, as DNA: TGTGCTAGTGGTTTGGGGGCAGCTGGAAACACCATATATTTT. It specifies CASGLGAAGNTIYF.

A note on this clone: No DNA is shown, since the ends of the CDR3 on it are uncertain; the CDR3 is the one TCRdb lists. V gene TRBV7-5 combines with J gene TRBJ2-5; whether TRBD2, the table's D call, matches the DNA was not checked. TRBV7-5 represents a pseudogene. The CDR3 contains 17 residues when both ends are counted. The CDR3 loop is CARSSVGGGTYQETQYF.

This clone was counted many times. CDR3: CASSDRDIRLYGYTF. Written as DNA, the CDR3 is TGTGCCAGCAGTGACCGGGACATAAGGTTATATGGCTACACCTTC. V is TRBV6-1 and J is TRBJ1-2; a weak D match, TRBD1 (6 bases). Trimming shortened V by 3 bases and J by 5 bases, and 16 bases separated the two germline ends. CDR1 and CDR2 (germline): MNHNS, SASEGT. The CDR3 spans 15 residues.

The chain uses TRBV11-2 and TRBJ1-3; D is perhaps TRBD1 (6 bases). Trimming left V 1 base short and J 0 bases short, with 13 bases between. This CDR3 is 17 amino acids long. CDR1 is SGHAT and CDR2 is FQNNGV in the germline V gene. The CDR3 region is CASSLGGGSGSGNTIYF. As DNA, the CDR3 is TGTGCCAGCAGCTTAGGAGGGGGTTCAGGCTCTGGAAACACCATATATTTT.

The V gene is TRBV7-6, the J gene TRBJ2-7; 14 nucleotides match TRBD2. This CDR3 region has 17 residues. J gave up 2 bases and V 5 bases, and 8 bases lay outside the gene matches. The germline CDR1 and CDR2 sequences are SGHVS and FNYEAQ. The CDR3 loop is CASSPSGTSGGPYEQYF. CDR3 in DNA: TGTGCCAGCAGCCCGTCGGGGACTAGCGGGGGTCCCTACGAGCAGTACTTC.

V and J are TRBV6-2 or TRBV6-3 and TRBJ1-1; a possible D gene is TRBD1 (5 bases). The germline gives CDR1 MNHEY, CDR2 SVGEGT. CDR3 length equals 14 residues. Trimming removed 6 bases from V and 4 bases from J, with 15 bases in between. The CDR3 reads CASRYTGLGTEAFF. The CDR3 nucleotides are TGTGCCAGCAGGTACACAGGCTTAGGCACTGAAGCTTTCTTT.

CDR3 nucleotides: TGTGCCAGTAGTATTGGAGGGTCCCAAACCGGGGAGCTGTTTTTT. Protein sequence: CASSIGGSQTGELFF. The chain joins TRBV19 to TRBJ2-2, with TRBD2 as a possible D gene (6 bases). Germline V gene sequence: CDR1 LNHDA, CDR2 SQIVND (reference sequence). The CDR3 contains 15 residues. V was clipped by 3 bases and J by 5 bases, with 13 bases between them.

The J gene is TRBJ2-7, the V gene TRBV6-6; a possible D gene is TRBD1 (6 bases). The CDR3 extends over 12 amino acids. V was trimmed by 5 bases and J by 5 bases, leaving 10 bases between them. Per the germline V gene, CDR1 is MNHNY and CDR2 is SVGAGI (reference sequence). DNA for the CDR3: TGTGCCAGCAGTCCAGGGGTACACGAGCAGTACTTC. Amino acid sequence: CASSPGVHEQYF.

The chain joins TRBV6-5 to TRBJ2-2; 7 bases map to TRBD2. This CDR3 is 15 amino acids long. Per the germline V gene, CDR1 is MNHEY and CDR2 is SVGAGI. V shed 7 bases, J shed 4 bases, and the junction held 9 bases outside the gene matches. The CDR3, as DNA: TGTGCCAGCAAGCGGGGCCAAACCCGCACCGGGGAGCTGTTTTTT. Its translation is CASKRGQTRTGELFF.

CDR3 in amino acids: CASSVDNPNIQYF. For the CDR3, the DNA is TGTGCCAGCAGTGTGGACAATCCAAACATTCAGTACTTC. The chain carries TRBV28 and TRBJ2-4, with a tentative D call TRBD1 (5 bases). Germline CDR1 is MDHEN and CDR2 is SYDVKM. V gave up 5 bases and J gave up 6 bases, with 11 bases separating them. The length of the CDR3 is 13 residues.